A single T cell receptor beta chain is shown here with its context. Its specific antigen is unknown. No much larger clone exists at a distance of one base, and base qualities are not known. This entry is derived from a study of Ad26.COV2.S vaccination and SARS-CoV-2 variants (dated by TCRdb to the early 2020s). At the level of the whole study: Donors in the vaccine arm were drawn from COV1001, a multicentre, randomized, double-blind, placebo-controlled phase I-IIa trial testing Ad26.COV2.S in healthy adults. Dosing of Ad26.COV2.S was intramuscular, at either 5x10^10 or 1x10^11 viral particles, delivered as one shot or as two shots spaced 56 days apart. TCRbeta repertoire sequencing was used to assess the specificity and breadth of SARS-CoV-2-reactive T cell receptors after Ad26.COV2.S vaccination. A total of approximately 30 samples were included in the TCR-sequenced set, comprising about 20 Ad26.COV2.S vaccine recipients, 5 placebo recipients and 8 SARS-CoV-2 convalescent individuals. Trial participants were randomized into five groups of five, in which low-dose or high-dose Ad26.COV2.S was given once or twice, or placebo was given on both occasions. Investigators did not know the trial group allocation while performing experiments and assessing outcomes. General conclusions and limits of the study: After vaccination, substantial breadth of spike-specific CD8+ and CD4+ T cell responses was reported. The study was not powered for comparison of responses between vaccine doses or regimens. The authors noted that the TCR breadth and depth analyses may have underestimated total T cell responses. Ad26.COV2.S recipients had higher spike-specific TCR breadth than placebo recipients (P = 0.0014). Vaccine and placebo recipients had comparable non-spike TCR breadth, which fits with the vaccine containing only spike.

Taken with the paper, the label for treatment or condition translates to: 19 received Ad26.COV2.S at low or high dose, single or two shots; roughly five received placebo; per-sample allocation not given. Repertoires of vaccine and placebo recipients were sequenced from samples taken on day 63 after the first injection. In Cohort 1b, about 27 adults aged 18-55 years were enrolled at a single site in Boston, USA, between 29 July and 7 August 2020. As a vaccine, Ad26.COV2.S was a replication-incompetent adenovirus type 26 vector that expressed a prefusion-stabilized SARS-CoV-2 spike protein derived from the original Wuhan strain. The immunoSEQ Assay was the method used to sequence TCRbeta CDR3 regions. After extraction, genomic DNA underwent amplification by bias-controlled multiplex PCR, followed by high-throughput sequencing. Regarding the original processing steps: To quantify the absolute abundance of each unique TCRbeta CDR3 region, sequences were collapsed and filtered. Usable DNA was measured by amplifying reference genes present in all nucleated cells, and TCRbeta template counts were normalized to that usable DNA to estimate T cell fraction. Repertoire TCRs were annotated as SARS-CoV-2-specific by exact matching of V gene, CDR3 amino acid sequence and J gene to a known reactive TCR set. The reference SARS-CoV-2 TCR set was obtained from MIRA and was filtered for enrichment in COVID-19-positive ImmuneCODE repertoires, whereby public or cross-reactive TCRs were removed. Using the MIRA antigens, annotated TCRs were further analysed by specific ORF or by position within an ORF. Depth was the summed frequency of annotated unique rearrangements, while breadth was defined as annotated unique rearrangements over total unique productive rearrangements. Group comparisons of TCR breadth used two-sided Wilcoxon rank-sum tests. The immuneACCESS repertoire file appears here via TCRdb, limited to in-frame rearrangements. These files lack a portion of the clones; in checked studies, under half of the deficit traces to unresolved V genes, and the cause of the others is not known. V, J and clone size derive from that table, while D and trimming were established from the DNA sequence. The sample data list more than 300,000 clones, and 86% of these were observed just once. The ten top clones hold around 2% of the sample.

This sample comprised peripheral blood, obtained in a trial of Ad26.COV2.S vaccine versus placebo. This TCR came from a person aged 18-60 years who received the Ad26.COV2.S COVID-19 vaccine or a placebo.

CDR3 reads: CASSYSGPRGGAFF. In nucleotides, the sequence is TGTGCCAGCAGTTACTCCGGTCCCCGAGGGGGTGCTTTCTTT. The sequence is built from TRBV6-5 and TRBJ1-1; matching of 6 bases hints at TRBD1 as the D gene. The CDR3 holds 14 amino acids from the cysteine to the phenylalanine. Kept here is only the CDR3 DNA, which spans 42 bases and is read in frame from base 1. The junction shows trimming of 0 bases on V and 11 bases on J, plus 16 bases between the germline ends. CDR1 is given as MNHEY and CDR2 as SVGAGI, both from the germline V gene.